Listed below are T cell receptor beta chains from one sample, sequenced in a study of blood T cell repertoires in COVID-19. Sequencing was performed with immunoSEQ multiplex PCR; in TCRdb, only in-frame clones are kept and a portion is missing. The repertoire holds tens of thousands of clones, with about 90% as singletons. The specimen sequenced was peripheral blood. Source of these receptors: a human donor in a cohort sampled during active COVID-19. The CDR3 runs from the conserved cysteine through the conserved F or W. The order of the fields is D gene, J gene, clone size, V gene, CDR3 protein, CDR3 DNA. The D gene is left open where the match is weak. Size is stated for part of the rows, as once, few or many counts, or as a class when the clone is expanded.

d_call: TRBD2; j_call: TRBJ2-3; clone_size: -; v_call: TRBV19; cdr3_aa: CASSDSGGTTDTQYF; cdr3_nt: TGTGCCAGTAGCGATAGCGGGGGAACGACAGATACGCAGTATTTT
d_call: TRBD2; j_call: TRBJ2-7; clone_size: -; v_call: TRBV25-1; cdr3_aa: CASSESAGAEHYEQYF; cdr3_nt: TGTGCCAGCAGTGAATCAGCGGGAGCTGAACATTACGAGCAGTACTTC
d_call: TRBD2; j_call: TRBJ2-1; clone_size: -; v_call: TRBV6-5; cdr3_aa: CASKTGGGNEQFF; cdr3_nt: TGTGCCAGCAAGACGGGAGGGGGAAATGAGCAGTTCTTC
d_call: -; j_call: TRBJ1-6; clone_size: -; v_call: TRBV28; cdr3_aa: CASRSDSSYNSPLHF; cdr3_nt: TGTGCCAGCAGATCGGACAGCTCCTATAATTCACCCCTCCACTTT
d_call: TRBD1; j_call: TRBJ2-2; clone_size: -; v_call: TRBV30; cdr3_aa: CAWSPGDRAAGELFF; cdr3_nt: TGTGCCTGGAGTCCAGGCGACAGGGCTGCCGGGGAGCTGTTTTTT
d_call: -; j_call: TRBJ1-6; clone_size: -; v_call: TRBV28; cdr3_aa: CASSLVTGFAPLHF; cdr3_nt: TGTGCCAGCAGTTTGGTCACGGGTTTTGCACCCCTCCACTTT
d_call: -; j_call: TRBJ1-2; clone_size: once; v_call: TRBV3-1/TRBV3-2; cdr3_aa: CASTSGTTYGYTF; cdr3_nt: TGTGCCAGCACCTCCGGGACTACCTATGGCTACACCTTC
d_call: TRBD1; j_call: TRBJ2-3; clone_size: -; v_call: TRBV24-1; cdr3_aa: CATSDRTGGLDTQYF; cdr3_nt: TGTGCCACCAGTGATCGGACAGGGGGCCTAGATACGCAGTATTTT
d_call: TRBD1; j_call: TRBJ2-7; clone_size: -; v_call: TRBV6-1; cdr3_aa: CASSEAGTATYEQYF; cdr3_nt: TGTGCCAGCAGTGAAGCCGGGACAGCTACCTACGAGCAGTACTTC
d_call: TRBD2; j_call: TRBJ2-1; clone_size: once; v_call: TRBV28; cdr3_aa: CASSFAGVGNNEQFF; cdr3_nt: TGTGCCAGCAGTTTTGCGGGAGTGGGGAACAATGAGCAGTTCTTC
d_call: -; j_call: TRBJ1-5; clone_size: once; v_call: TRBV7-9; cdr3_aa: CASSLEVAGNQPQHF; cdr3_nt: TGTGCCAGCAGCTTGGAGGTTGCGGGCAATCAGCCCCAGCATTTT
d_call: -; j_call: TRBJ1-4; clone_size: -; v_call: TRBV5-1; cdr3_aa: CASSLGQGNEKLFF; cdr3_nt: TGCGCCAGCAGCTTGGGGCAGGGAAATGAAAAACTGTTTTTT
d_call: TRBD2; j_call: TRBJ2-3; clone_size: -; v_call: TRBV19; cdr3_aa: CASTTSGSSTDTQYF; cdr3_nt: TGTGCCAGTACGACTAGCGGGTCGAGCACAGATACGCAGTATTTT
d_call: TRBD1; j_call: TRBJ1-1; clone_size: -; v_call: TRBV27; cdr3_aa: CASSLGQGIIRNTEAFF; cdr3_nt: TGTGCCAGCAGTTTGGGACAGGGTATAATCAGAAACACTGAAGCTTTCTTT
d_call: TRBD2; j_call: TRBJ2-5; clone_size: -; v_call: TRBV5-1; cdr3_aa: CASSAGLAAGETQYF; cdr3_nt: TGCGCCAGCAGCGCAGGACTAGCCGCAGGAGAGACCCAGTACTTC
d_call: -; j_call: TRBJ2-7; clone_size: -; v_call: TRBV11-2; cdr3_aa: CASSLGQGLNEQYF; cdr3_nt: TGTGCCAGCAGCTTAGGCCAGGGTCTCAACGAGCAGTACTTC